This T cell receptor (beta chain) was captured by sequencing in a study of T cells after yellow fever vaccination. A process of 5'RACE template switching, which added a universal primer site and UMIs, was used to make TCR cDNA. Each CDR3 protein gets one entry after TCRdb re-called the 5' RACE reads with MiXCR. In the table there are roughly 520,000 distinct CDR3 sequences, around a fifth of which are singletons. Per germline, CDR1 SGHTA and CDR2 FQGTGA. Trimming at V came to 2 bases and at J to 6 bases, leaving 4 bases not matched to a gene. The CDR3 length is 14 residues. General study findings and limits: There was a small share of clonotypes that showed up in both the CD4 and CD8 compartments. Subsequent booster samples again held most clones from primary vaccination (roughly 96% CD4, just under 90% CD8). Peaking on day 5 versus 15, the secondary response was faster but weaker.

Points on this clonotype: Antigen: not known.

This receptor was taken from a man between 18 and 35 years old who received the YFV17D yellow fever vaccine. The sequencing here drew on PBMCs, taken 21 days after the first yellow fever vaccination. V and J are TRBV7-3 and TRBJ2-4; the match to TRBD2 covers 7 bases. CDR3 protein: CASSLGGRGNIQYF. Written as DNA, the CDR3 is TGTGCCAGCAGCTTAGGGGGGAGGGGAAACATTCAGTACTTC.